This T cell receptor beta chain was identified in a study of blood T cell repertoires in COVID-19. Study information: Whether acute or convalescent, the COVID-19 samples came from the United States, Italy and Spain. T cells, B-cell-depleted T cells, or PBMCs supplied cDNA or gDNA.

Per the study methods: The authors estimated nucleated cell counts from reference gene primer amplification. Assay: immunoSEQ multiplex PCR; the TCRdb copy retains only in-frame clones and omits some. V and J calls plus clone size are reproduced from that table; the DNA served to infer D and trimming. Here the sample spans hundreds of thousands of clones, around nine tenths being singletons. This CDR3 is 14 amino acids long. Germline CDR1 is MNHNY and CDR2 is SVGAGI (reference sequence). V lost 6 bases, J lost 5 bases, and 9 bases stayed unmatched. The material sequenced was peripheral blood. The rearrangement uses TRBV6-6 and TRBJ1-1; TRBD1 matches at 7 bases. The TCR originated in a man aged 60 to 69 with acute or convalescent COVID-19. The CDR3 DNA follows: TGTGCCAGCAGATTTAGACAGGGTTGGACTGAAGCTTTCTTT. Its protein product is CASRFRQGWTEAFF.